Each of the 18 T cell receptor beta chains below was sequenced from the same sample in a study of T cell responses to AZD1222 COVID-19 vaccine. Assay: immunoSEQ multiplex PCR; the TCRdb copy retains only in-frame clones and omits some. The repertoire holds more than 100,000 clones, 87% seen once, with approximately 1.5% in the top ten. Sequenced here: peripheral blood, sampled on day 0 of AZD1222 vaccination. These TCRs come from an adult in good health.

The gene calls are TRBV19 and TRBJ2-7; 8 bases fit TRBD1. CDR3 length: 14 amino acids. CDR1 and CDR2 (germline): LNHDA, SQIVND (reference sequence). Trimming took 6 bases from V and 2 from J; bases not matched to a gene: 6. Here the CDR3 DNA reads TGTGCCAGTAGCTCTGGACAGGGTCCCTACGAGCAGTACTTC. The encoded protein is CASSSGQGPYEQYF.

The chain uses TRBV5-1 and TRBJ1-6; TRBD1 is a possible D gene (5 bases). V lost 3 bases and J lost 4, with 17 bases in between. The germline V gene encodes CDR1 SGHRS and CDR2 YFSETQ. CDR3 length: 17 amino acids. CDR3 nucleotide sequence: TGCGCCAGCAGCTACCTAAACGCCGGGACTTATAATTCACCCCTCCACTTT. This sequence encodes CASSYLNAGTYNSPLHF.

The J gene is TRBJ1-4, the V gene TRBV21-1. TRBV21-1 is listed as a pseudogene. The CDR3 has 15 amino acids. Written as DNA, the CDR3 is TGTGCCAGCAGCAAAAGGACCTCCAAGAGGGAAAAACTGTTTTTT. It yields the protein CASSKRTSKREKLFF.

This chain connects TRBV7-9 to TRBJ1-5; no clear D gene. Trimming left V 6 bases short and J 0 bases short, with 9 bases between. The germline V gene has CDR1 SEHNR and CDR2 FQNEAQ (reference sequence). The CDR3 is 14 residues long. The CDR3 is CASSMGSSNQPQHF. The CDR3 region has the DNA TGTGCCAGCAGTATGGGGAGTAGCAATCAGCCCCAGCATTTT.

The V call is TRBV30, the J call TRBJ1-1, with D possibly TRBD1 on 6 matching bases. V was shortened by 4 bases and J by 1 base, with 13 bases between the two germline ends. CDR1 GTSNPN and CDR2 SVGIG come from the germline V gene (reference sequence). There are 14 residues in the CDR3. The chain's CDR3 is CAWTRGGPNTEAFF. In DNA form, the CDR3 reads TGTGCCTGGACAAGAGGGGGTCCGAACACTGAAGCTTTCTTT.

The table lists this clone with a count of one. V and J are TRBV6-5 and TRBJ1-1; D remains ambiguous. The CDR3 runs 15 residues. Germline V gene data show CDR1 as MNHEY and CDR2 as SVGAGI. Trimming left V 0 bases short and J 1 base short, with 9 bases between. The CDR3 DNA sequence: TGTGCCAGCAGTTACTCTTCCCTTCAGAACACTGAAGCTTTCTTT. Amino acids: CASSYSSLQNTEAFF.

This chain uses TRBV11-2 with TRBJ1-6; D is perhaps TRBD1 (6 bases). Deletions cut 1 base from V and 7 bases from J, with 11 bases between. CDR3 size: 15 residues. CDR1 SGHAT and CDR2 FQNNGV come from the germline V gene. The CDR3 reads CASSLAPGVNSPLHF. CDR3 nucleotides: TGTGCCAGCAGCTTAGCCCCAGGGGTAAATTCACCCCTCCACTTT.

The CDR3 region is CASTSRGNAGELFF. The CDR3 bases are TGTGCCAGCACCTCCCGAGGGAATGCCGGGGAGCTGTTTTTT. This chain joins TRBV6-5 and TRBJ2-2, with D possibly matching TRBD2 (5 bases). This CDR3 is built from 14 residues. Germline V CDR1 and CDR2: MNHEY, SVGAGI. The V end was cut by 7 bases, the J end by 6 bases, with 15 bases between.

The chain recombines TRBV11-2 with TRBJ2-2; 7 bases line up with TRBD1. The CDR3 consists of 15 residues. J lost 8 bases, V lost 1 base, and 7 bases had no gene match. Germline CDR1 reads SGHAT; CDR2 reads FQNNGV. The CDR3 DNA is TGTGCCAGCAGCTTAGCGGCAGGGGGTTTGGGGGAGCTGTTTTTT. Protein sequence: CASSLAAGGLGELFF.

The CDR3 nucleotides read TGTGCCAGCAGTTTGTTAGCGGCCAGCACAGATACGCAGTATTTT. This encodes CASSLLAASTDTQYF. The rearrangement links TRBV27 to TRBJ2-3; maybe TRBD2 (6 bases). V was clipped by 3 bases and J by 0 bases, with 10 bases between them. Per the germline V gene, CDR1 is MNHEY and CDR2 is SMNVEV (reference sequence). The CDR3 runs 15 residues.

The genes are TRBV19 and TRBJ2-1, with TRBD2 identical over 8 bases. CDR3 length: 15 residues. Per the germline V gene, CDR1 is LNHDA and CDR2 is SQIVND (reference sequence). V was pared by 5 bases and J by 4 bases, with 7 bases of the junction left unmatched. CDR3 DNA sequence: TGTGCCAGTAGTCTCAGCGGGGGCCTGTACAATGAGCAGTTCTTC. Protein product: CASSLSGGLYNEQFF.

The J gene is TRBJ1-2, the V gene TRBV16, with TRBD1 matching over 10 bases. Germline assignment: CDR1 KGHSY and CDR2 FQNENV. CDR3 size: 16 residues. Trimming removed 3 bases from V and 2 bases from J; junction bases left unmatched: 6. The CDR3 bases are TGTGCCAGCAGCCAGGGGCCGGGACAGGGGAACTATGGCTACACCTTC. Its translation: CASSQGPGQGNYGYTF.

The V gene is TRBV27, the J gene TRBJ1-5; possible D gene TRBD1, 5 bases. Germline assignment: CDR1 MNHEY and CDR2 SMNVEV (reference sequence). This CDR3 spans 14 amino acids. V gave up 4 bases and J gave up 6 bases, with 13 bases separating them. CDR3 DNA sequence: TGTGCCAGCAGTTCCCCCTCCGGGGGTCAGCCCCAGCATTTT. Translation gives CASSSPSGGQPQHF.

This clone is a singleton in its sample. The J gene is TRBJ2-7, the V gene TRBV30; D may be TRBD1 (6 bases). Per germline, CDR1 GTSNPN and CDR2 SVGIG (reference sequence). The CDR3 sequence is 14 residues long. The V gene lost 2 bases and the J gene lost 3 bases, with 14 bases spanning the gap. The CDR3 spells CAWSQNDRIYEQYF. The CDR3 nucleotides are TGTGCCTGGAGTCAAAACGACAGGATCTACGAGCAGTACTTC.

The gene calls are TRBV3-1 (or the pseudogene TRBV3-2) and TRBJ2-7, with 8 nucleotides matching TRBD1. This CDR3 is built from 16 residues. Per germline, CDR1 LGHDT and CDR2 YNNKEL (reference sequence). V shed 1 base and J 7 bases; nucleotides not matched to a gene: 12. The CDR3 DNA follows: TGTGCCAGCAGCCAAGCTTCAGGGGGCCCCTTTAGGGAGCAGTACTTC. As protein: CASSQASGGPFREQYF.

V and J are TRBV2 and TRBJ1-3; 7 bases align to TRBD1. Germline V gene data show CDR1 as SNHLY and CDR2 as FYNNEI. The CDR3 is 15 amino acids. Germline trimming cut 3 bases from V and 4 bases from J; bases unmatched to any gene: 6. The CDR3 bases are TGTGCCAGCAGTGAGGAAGGGACAGCCGGAAACACCATATATTTT. Protein: CASSEEGTAGNTIYF.

The CDR3 DNA is TGTGCCAGTAGTAAGACCCCTAATAGCAATCAGCCCCAGCATTTT. Amino acid sequence: CASSKTPNSNQPQHF. The chain carries TRBV19 and TRBJ1-5; D is unresolved. The V end was cut by 4 bases, the J end by 0 bases, with 10 bases between. The germline gives CDR1 LNHDA, CDR2 SQIVND (reference sequence). The CDR3 covers 15 residues.

This sequence joins TRBV7-2 and TRBJ2-7; D ambiguous. CDR3 length equals 15 residues. CDR1 and CDR2 (germline): SGHTA, FQGNSA. V lost 5 bases, J lost 0 bases, and 14 bases lay in between. The CDR3 DNA follows: TGTGCCAGCAGCCCCCGTAGGAGCAGCTCCTACGAGCAGTACTTC. Translation gives CASSPRRSSSYEQYF.